One sample yielded the 6 T cell receptor beta chains listed below, sequenced in a study of Graves' ophthalmopathy and Graves' hyperthyroidism. The authors amplified TCR beta CDR3 regions, and they did so from RNA transcripts for repertoire sequencing. An initial RT-PCR round employing HTBI primers preceded a second-round multiplex PCR. TCRdb analysed the multiplex PCR reads with MiXCR anew, one entry per CDR3 protein. Altogether around 170,000 distinct CDR3 sequences are present, over 35% being singletons, with the ten largest covering around 5.5%. Sequenced sample: peripheral blood. The receptors were sampled from a woman aged 40-49 years with Graves' ophthalmopathy.

This clonotype was observed at least ten times. The CDR3 region has the DNA TGTGCCAGCAGCTTAACCCCCGCTGGGACCGGGGAGCTGTTTTTT. This translates into CASSLTPAGTGELFF. The gene calls are TRBV7-9 and TRBJ2-2; D gene unclear. The V gene lost 2 bases and the J gene lost 5 bases, with 12 bases spanning the gap. Germline assignment: CDR1 SEHNR and CDR2 FQNEAQ (reference sequence). The CDR3 runs 15 residues.

This clonotype was seen a single time. The V gene is TRBV7-2, the J gene TRBJ2-5; 9 bases are a match to TRBD2. The CDR3 extends over 15 amino acids. The germline V gene has CDR1 SGHTA and CDR2 FQGNSA. The ends lost 5 bases at V and 2 bases at J; junction bases unmatched: 6. The CDR3, as DNA: TGTGCCAGCAGCCTATCTCTAGCGGGGCAAGAGACCCAGTACTTC. Protein product: CASSLSLAGQETQYF.

This clonotype was seen many times. The rearrangement uses TRBV11-2 and TRBJ2-4; 11 nucleotides agree with TRBD1. The CDR3 loop spans 16 amino acids. From germline, CDR1 is SGHAT and CDR2 FQNNGV. With V trimmed by 5 bases and J by 4 bases, 7 bases remained unmatched. The CDR3 sequence: CASSLGQGGGKNIQYF. The CDR3, as DNA: TGTGCCAGCAGCCTGGGACAGGGGGGGGGAAAAAACATTCAGTACTTC.

At least ten counts were recorded for this clonotype. The chain links TRBV2 to TRBJ2-4; D not certain. V was cut by 3 bases and J by 4 bases, with 4 bases left in between. The CDR3 runs to 12 residues. Germline V CDR1 and CDR2: SNHLY, FYNNEI. CDR3 nucleotides: TGTGCCAGCAGTGAGACAAAAAACATTCAGTACTTC. Amino acids: CASSETKNIQYF.

The rearrangement links TRBV12-5 to TRBJ2-7, with D perhaps given as TRBD1 or TRBD2 (5 bases each). The CDR3 totals 14 residues. Trimming cost V 5 bases and J 2 bases, with 13 bases left between them. Germline loops: CDR1 LGHNT, CDR2 FRNRAP. The CDR3 loop is CASGTFSGPYEQYF. The CDR3 DNA is TGTGCTAGTGGTACGTTTTCGGGGCCCTACGAGCAGTACTTC.

This clonotype was found many times. V is TRBV20-1 and J is TRBJ1-3, with 7 nucleotides matching TRBD1. The junction had 7 bases not matched to a gene; V was cut back by 0 bases and J by 5 bases. Germline V gene lookup returns CDR1 DFQATT and CDR2 SNEGSKA (reference sequence). The CDR3 length is 15 residues. In DNA form, the CDR3 reads TGCAGTGCTAGAGATTTGAACAGGGGCAGAAACACCATATATTTT. It encodes CSARDLNRGRNTIYF.